This T cell receptor beta chain came from a study of blood T cell repertoires in COVID-19. Study details: The United States, Italy and Spain supplied acute and convalescent COVID-19 samples. The analysed material was cDNA or gDNA that came from T cells, B-cell-depleted T cells, or PBMCs.

This clone was counted a single time. In germline, CDR1 is SNHLY, CDR2 FYNNEI. Trimming left V 8 bases short and J 10 bases short, with 15 bases between. There are 13 residues in the CDR3. How the authors handled the data: Quantification of nucleated cells was approximated via reference gene primer amplification. Assay: immunoSEQ multiplex PCR; the TCRdb copy retains only in-frame clones and omits some. Clone size and the V and J calls come from that table; the DNA yielded D and trimming. The sample has 68,000 or so clones, approximately 89% seen once. This chain uses TRBV2 with TRBJ1-6; D unresolved. This TCR came from a man between 50 and 59 years old with active COVID-19. The sequenced sample consisted of peripheral blood. CDR3 nucleotide sequence: TGTGCCAGCTTGCTACTTTCTTGGTCACCCCTCCACTTT. It yields the protein CASLLLSWSPLHF.